This T cell receptor beta chain was identified during a study of CD4 and CD8 cells across lung adenocarcinoma regions. TCRdb passed the PCR reads through MiXCR, listing each CDR3 protein once. The table records 25,000 to 30,000 distinct CDR3 sequences, about 50% of them present only once. V was cut by 0 bases and J by 2 bases, with 11 bases left in between. Germline V CDR1 and CDR2: SGDLS, YYNGEE. The CDR3 consists of 15 residues. Donors had localized lung adenocarcinoma, a non-small cell lung cancer. The receptor comes from a male donor with lung adenocarcinoma. The CD4 and CD8 labels of this study may be unreliable. This rearrangement joins TRBV9 to TRBJ1-2; D ambiguous. The sequenced sample consisted of CD8+ T cells from the center of a lung tumor. Here the CDR3 reads CASSVVEALNYGYTF. In nucleotides, the CDR3 is TGTGCCAGCAGCGTAGTGGAGGCGCTGAACTATGGCTACACCTTC. Together with reference TRBV9 and TRBJ1-2, the CDR3 gives the full variable domain: DSGVTQTPKHLITATGQRVTLRCSPRSGDLSVYWYQQSLDQGLQFLIQYYNGEERAKGNILERFSAQQFPDLHSELNLSSLELGDSALYFCASSVVEALNYGYTFGSGTRLTVV.